The 2 T cell receptor beta chains in this list originate from one sample, sequenced in a study of multiple sclerosis patients with progressive multifocal leukoencephalopathy. Time point indicated: less than 15 months of natalizumab therapy. The method was immunoSEQ multiplex PCR; TCRdb's version includes in-frame clones alone and lacks a portion of them. Counted here are around 27,000 clones, about 90% occurring once; the ten biggest clones make up about 1.3%. The source was PBMCs, collected from a patient treated with natalizumab. Source of these receptors: a human donor with multiple sclerosis.

This chain links TRBV7-2 with TRBJ2-5; D gene ambiguous. The CDR3 sequence is 16 residues long. Trimming took off 5 bases at V and 1 base at J, with 17 bases between the two ends. Germline CDR1 reads SGHTA; CDR2 reads FQGNSA. The CDR3 spells CASSLGLVTLQETQYF. CDR3 bases: TGTGCCAGCAGCCTAGGCCTGGTCACCCTCCAAGAGACCCAGTACTTC.

V is TRBV9 and J is TRBJ2-2; D possibly uses TRBD1 or TRBD2 (5 bases each). Germline V lookup: CDR1 SGDLS, CDR2 YYNGEE. This CDR3 contains 14 residues. The V and J ends lost 0 bases and 5 bases respectively, with 8 bases between them. The CDR3 is CASSVEGRTGELFF. CDR3 nucleotide sequence: TGTGCCAGCAGCGTAGAGGGACGTACCGGGGAGCTGTTTTTT.